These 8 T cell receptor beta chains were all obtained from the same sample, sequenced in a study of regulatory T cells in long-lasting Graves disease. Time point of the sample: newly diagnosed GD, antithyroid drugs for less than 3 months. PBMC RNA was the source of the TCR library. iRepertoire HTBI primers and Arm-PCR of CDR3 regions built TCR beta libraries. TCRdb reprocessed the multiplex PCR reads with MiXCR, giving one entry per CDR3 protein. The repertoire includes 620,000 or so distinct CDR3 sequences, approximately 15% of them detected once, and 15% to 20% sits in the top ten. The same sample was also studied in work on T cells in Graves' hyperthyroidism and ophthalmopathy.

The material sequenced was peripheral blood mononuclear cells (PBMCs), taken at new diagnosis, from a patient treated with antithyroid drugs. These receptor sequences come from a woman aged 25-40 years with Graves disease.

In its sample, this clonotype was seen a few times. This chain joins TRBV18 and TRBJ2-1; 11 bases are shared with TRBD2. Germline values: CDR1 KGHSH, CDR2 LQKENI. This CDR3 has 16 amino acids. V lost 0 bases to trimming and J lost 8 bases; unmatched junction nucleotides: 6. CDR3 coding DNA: TGTGCCAGCTCACCACCGGGAATAGCGGGAGGGCATGAGCAGTTCTTC. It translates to CASSPPGIAGGHEQFF. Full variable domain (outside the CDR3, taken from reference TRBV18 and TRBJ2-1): NAGVMQNPRHLVRRRGQEARLRCSPMKGHSHVYWYRQLPEEGLKFMVYLQKENIIDESGMPKERFSAEFPKEGPSILRIQQVVRGDSAAYFCASSPPGIAGGHEQFFGPGTRLTVL.

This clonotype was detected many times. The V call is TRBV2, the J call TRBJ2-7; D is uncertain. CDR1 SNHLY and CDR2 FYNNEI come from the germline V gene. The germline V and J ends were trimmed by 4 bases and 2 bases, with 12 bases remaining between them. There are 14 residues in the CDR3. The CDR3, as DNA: TGTGCCAGCAGTGCCCCCGGTCTAACCTACGAGCAGTACTTC. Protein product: CASSAPGLTYEQYF.

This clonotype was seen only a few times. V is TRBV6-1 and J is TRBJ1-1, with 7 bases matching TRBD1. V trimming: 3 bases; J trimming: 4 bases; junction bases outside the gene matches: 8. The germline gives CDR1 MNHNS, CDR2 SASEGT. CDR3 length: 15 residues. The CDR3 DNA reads TGTGCCAGCAGTGAGAGCCCCAGGGGGGGCACTGAAGCTTTCTTT. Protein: CASSESPRGGTEAFF.

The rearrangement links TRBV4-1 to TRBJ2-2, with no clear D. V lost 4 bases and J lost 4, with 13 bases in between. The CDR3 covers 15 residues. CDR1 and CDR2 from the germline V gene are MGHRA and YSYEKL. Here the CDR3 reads CASSLPSLATGELFF. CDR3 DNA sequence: TGCGCCAGCAGCCTTCCTTCACTCGCCACCGGGGAGCTGTTTTTT.

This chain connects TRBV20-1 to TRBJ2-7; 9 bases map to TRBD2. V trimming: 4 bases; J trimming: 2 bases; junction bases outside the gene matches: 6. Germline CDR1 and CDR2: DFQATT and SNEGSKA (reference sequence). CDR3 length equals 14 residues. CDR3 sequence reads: CSATRLAEPYEQYF. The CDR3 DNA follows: TGCAGTGCTACCCGACTAGCGGAGCCCTACGAGCAGTACTTC.

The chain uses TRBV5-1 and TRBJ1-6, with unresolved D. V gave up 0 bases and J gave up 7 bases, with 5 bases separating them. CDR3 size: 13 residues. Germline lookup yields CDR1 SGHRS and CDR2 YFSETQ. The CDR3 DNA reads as TGCGCCAGCAGCTTGGATAACAATTCACCCCTCCACTTT. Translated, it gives CASSLDNNSPLHF.

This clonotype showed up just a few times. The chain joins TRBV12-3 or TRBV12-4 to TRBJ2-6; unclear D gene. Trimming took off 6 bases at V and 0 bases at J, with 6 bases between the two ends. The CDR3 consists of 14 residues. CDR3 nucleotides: TGTGCCAGCAGCCAGATCTCTGGGGCCAACGTCCTGACTTTC. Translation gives CASSQISGANVLTF.

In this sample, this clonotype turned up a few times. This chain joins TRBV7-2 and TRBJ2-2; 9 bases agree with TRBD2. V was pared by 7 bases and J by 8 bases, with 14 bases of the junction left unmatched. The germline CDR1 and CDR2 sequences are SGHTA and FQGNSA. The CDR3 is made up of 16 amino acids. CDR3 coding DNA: TGTGCCAGCACGACATTAGCCGGGACTAGCCCAGGGGAGCTGTTTTTT. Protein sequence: CASTTLAGTSPGELFF.